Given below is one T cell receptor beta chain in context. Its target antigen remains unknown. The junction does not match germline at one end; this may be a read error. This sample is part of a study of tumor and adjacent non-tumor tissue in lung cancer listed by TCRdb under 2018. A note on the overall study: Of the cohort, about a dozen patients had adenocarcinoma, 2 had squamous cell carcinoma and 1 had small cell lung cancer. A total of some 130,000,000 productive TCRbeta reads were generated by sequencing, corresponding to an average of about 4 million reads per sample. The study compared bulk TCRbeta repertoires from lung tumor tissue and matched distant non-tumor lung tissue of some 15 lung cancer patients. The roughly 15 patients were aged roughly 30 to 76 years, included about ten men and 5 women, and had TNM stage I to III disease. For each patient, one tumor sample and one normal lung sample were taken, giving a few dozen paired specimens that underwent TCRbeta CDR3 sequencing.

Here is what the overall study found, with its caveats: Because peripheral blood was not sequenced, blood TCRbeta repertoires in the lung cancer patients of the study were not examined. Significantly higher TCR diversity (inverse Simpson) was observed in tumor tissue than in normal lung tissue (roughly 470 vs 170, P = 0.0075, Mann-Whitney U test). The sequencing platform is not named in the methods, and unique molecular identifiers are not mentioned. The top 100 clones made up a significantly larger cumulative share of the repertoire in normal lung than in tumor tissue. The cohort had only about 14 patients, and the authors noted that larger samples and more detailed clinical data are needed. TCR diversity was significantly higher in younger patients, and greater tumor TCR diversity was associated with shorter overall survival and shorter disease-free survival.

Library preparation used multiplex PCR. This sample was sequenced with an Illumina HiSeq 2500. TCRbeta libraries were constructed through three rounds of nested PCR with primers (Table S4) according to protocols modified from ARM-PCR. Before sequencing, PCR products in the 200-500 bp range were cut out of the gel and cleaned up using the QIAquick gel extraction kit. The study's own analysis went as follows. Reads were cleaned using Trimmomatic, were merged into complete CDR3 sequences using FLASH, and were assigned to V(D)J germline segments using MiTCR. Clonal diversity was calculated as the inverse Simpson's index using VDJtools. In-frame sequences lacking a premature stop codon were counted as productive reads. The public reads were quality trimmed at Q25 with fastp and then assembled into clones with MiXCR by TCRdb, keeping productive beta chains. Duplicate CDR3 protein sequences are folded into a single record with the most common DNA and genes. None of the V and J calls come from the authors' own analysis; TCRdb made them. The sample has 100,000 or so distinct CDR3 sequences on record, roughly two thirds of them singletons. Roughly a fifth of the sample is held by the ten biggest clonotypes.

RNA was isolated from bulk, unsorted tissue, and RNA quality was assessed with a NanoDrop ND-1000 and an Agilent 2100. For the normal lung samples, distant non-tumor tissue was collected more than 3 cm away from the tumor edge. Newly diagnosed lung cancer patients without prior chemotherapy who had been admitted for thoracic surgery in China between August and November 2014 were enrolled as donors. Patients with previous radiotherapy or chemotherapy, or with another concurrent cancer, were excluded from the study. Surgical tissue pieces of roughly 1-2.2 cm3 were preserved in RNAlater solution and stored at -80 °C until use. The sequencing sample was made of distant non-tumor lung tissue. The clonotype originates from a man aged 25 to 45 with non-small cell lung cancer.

The CDR3 amino acid sequence is: CRVDDGAEKLFF. The bases are TGCAGGGTTGATGACGGAGCTGAAAAACTGTTTTTT. The chain employs TRBV29-1 and TRBJ1-4, with the D segment identity uncertain. Looking up the germline V gene yields CDR1 SQVTM and CDR2 ANQGSEA. Inclusive of the bounding cysteine and phenylalanine, the CDR3 is 12 residues long. The only DNA kept is the CDR3, 36 bases in frame from the first base.